This T cell receptor (beta chain) is drawn from a study of human T cells and chemical hapten exposure. Study information: Minor volume differences among pooled libraries chiefly drove per-sample TCR yield variation.

The library tagged each cDNA molecule with unique molecular identifiers. MiXCR was run by TCRdb on the RACE reads, yielding one entry per CDR3 protein. The repertoire has tens of thousands of distinct CDR3 sequences, 10% to 12% of them found once; the top ten carry almost 4%. Time point defined: pre-sensitization, week 0. The sample's treatment: therapeutic diphenylcyclopropenone sensitization with weekly scalp DPC. Prior to application of each patch test, blood was drawn. The CDR3 runs 14 residues. With V trimmed by 9 bases and J by 0 bases, 4 bases remained unmatched. In germline, CDR1 is LNHDA, CDR2 SQIVND (reference sequence). This clonotype was counted many times.

The gene calls are TRBV19 and TRBJ1-4, with 7 bases aligning to TRBD1. The origin of this receptor is a woman in her thirties or forties with alopecia areata. Some clones in this sample may be carry-over from other donors' samples. The material sequenced was whole blood, taken in connection with sensitization to the hapten diphenylcyclopropenone (DPC). The CDR3 bases are TGTGCCAGCAGACAGGGCCCAACTAATGAAAAACTGTTTTTT. Translation: CASRQGPTNEKLFF.